This entry features one TCR beta chain sequence. Its antigen is as yet unknown. The donors were members of the validation cohort, which comprised approximately 120 subjects and was separate from the first cohort of 600 to 800 subjects. Clones were sequenced by immunoSEQ multiplex PCR, and TCRdb holds only the in-frame ones, with some missing. The table includes about 250,000 clones, about 90% detected once. Between the trimmed V and J ends, which lost 2 bases and 8 bases, there was a span of 19 bases. Looked up from germline, CDR1 is MRHNA and CDR2 is SNTAGT. The CDR3 extends over 16 amino acids. The data belong to a study of cytomegalovirus exposure and HLA in healthy donors. Overall study: The use of the same platform for the approximately 130 validation repertoires and the 650 to 850 first-cohort repertoires was reported by a later analysis. General observations from the study: Rare TCR sequences predominated, though certain public TCRs were found in many donors. The study recorded 164 TCR beta chains that were cytomegalovirus-associated.

The clonotype comes from a man between 18 and 29 years old in good health and CMV-seropositive. The sample comprised PBMCs. The rearrangement links TRBV6-4 to TRBJ1-3, with D possibly matching TRBD1 (6 bases). This chain's CDR3 is CASSDPRDTWRDTIYF. CDR3 nucleotide sequence: TGTGCCAGCAGTGACCCTCGGGACACCTGGAGGGACACCATATATTTT.